This T cell receptor (beta chain) is from a study of shared clonotypes between healthy human individuals (TCRdb year 2020). With respect to the entire study: Two women and three men aged 18 to 49 years were included in the cohort. For each donor, CD4 naive and CD4 memory were each run on three plates, CD8 naive on two plates, and CD8 memory on one plate. Blood TCR repertoires of about five healthy adults were deeply sequenced to estimate repertoire size and the extent of clonotype sharing between individuals. To increase sequencing depth and limit assay-specific biases, different laboratories used diverse techniques to prepare libraries and sequence TCR repertoires. Each donor's leukapheresis produced roughly between about 0.9 and 9.5 billion PBMCs.

Points the paper makes about the study in general: Pairwise subsampling led to the expectation that sequencing depth would affect the degree of clonotype sharing among donors. Sampling was limited to blood, and TCR repertoires in tissue likely differ from TCR repertoires in blood. Higher generation probabilities were observed for clonotypes shared by all four sorted-subset donors than for non-shared clonotypes. Incomplete sequencing was indicated by rarefaction of sorted-subset datasets, despite the large sequencing depth. Across a handful of donors, approximately 5% of naive CD4, around 3.5% of naive CD8, around 2.1% of memory CD4, and 0.4% of memory CD8 clonotypes were shared. The genetic and exposure-history diversity represented was limited by the small number of donors. Naive subsets generally had larger estimated clonotype richness than memory subsets did.

Using the deep immunoSEQ assay, multiplex PCR amplified TCR CDR3 regions from genomic DNA. Extracted genomic DNA from each cell subset was distributed evenly across all wells of several immunoSEQ 96-well plates, and each plate was treated as a replicate. For sorted subsets, about 200 ng genomic DNA, equal to 30,000 to 35,000 T cell genomes, was loaded into each replicate PCR. Purified libraries were quantified with a Qubit 3.0 fluorometer, sized on a Bioanalyzer 2100, and re-quantified with the KAPA Library Quantification kit. Every immunoSEQ 96-well plate was sequenced on a separate single-read 150-cycle Illumina NextSeq 550 flow cell. The paper's data handling went like this. Because the immunoSEQ output included only junctional sequences and no quality scores, the filtering could not be the same as the filtering used for full-length reads. To assign V/J genes and CDR3, sequences were annotated against IMGT germline references using PyIR, a Python wrapper for IgBLAST v1.9. Reads were removed for weak V/J assignments (E-value above 1e-6), missing CDR3, stop codons, out-of-frame junctions, or ambiguous translated residues. V3J clonotypes were defined by identical inferred V gene, J gene, and CDR3 amino acid sequence. Percentage overlap between repertoires was computed as shared unique clonotypes divided by the size of the smaller repertoire. Three approaches were used to assess repertoire richness: RTK rarefaction, the Chao1 estimator, and Recon v2.1 estimates of unobserved clonotypes. Generation probabilities were computed with OLGA for all TCRbeta clonotypes obtained by the gDNA method from a handful of donors. In its TCRdb copy, this immuneACCESS table keeps in-frame sequences only and misses some clones. Where compared with another copy, unresolved V genes explain less than half of these, and the others have no known cause. V and J calls and clone size are given by that table; D and trimming were obtained from the DNA. Counted in this sample were a few million clones; 85% to 95% of them appeared once. Jointly, the top ten make up roughly 0.14% of the sample.

The donors were healthy, HIV-negative adults with no recently reported acute infections or vaccinations. Every donor was a Caucasian adult residing in Nashville, Tennessee, USA. CD4+ T cells were enriched through magnetic negative selection, after which naive cells were positively selected on CD45RA and the remaining negative fraction served as the memory subset. Blood was obtained by leukapheresis, after which PBMCs were separated by Ficoll-Histopaque density gradient centrifugation and cryopreserved in liquid nitrogen vapor phase. Purity and quantity of every magnetically sorted T cell population were checked by analytical flow cytometry. From each sorted fraction, genomic DNA was isolated and quantified by UV absorbance on a Nanodrop 2000c. As for this clone: Its antigen is still unknown. Base qualities are not recorded, but no much larger clone differs from it by a single base.

The CDR3 runs 16 residues from the cysteine to the phenylalanine. The retained sequence is limited to the CDR3, 48 bases, with the frame set at the first base. V and J are trimmed by 7 bases and 4 bases, and the gene matches miss 17 bases of the junction. The germline V gene encodes CDR1 SQVTM and CDR2 ANQGSEA. This clonotype was sampled from a man aged 18-30 years in good health. This receptor chain uses TRBV29-1 and TRBJ2-5; TRBD2 fits 8 bases in the junction. Material for sequencing was naive CD4+ T cells sorted from blood. The label giving this sample's cell subset or site can be read as: CD45RA+ positively selected. CDR3 loop: CSGFRVWAGGRETQYF. Here is the DNA: TGCAGCGGATTCAGGGTATGGGCGGGGGGCCGAGAGACCCAGTACTTC.